This T cell receptor beta chain was sequenced in a study of CD8 T cells in ankylosing spondylitis. With respect to this clonotype: No antigen is known for it.

TCRdb fed the 5' RACE reads into MiXCR, producing one record per CDR3 protein. Of some 450,000 distinct CDR3 sequences in the sample, 17% were seen once. The V gene's germline CDR1 is SGHDT and CDR2 YYEEEE. The length of the CDR3 is 15 residues. Trimming shortened V by 2 bases and J by 0 bases, and 9 bases separated the two germline ends. Notes on the study in general: Seemingly distinctive of ankylosing spondylitis blood was a TCR beta motif formed by eight highly homologous variants.

Sequencing input: blood, either unsorted or a sorted T cell fraction (not recorded which). The receptor comes from a male donor with ankylosing spondylitis. The V and J genes are TRBV5-6 and TRBJ2-4; the D is unclear. The CDR3 sequence: CASSFRGLAKNIQYF. The CDR3 DNA sequence: TGTGCCAGCAGCTTCAGAGGCCTAGCCAAAAACATTCAGTACTTC.